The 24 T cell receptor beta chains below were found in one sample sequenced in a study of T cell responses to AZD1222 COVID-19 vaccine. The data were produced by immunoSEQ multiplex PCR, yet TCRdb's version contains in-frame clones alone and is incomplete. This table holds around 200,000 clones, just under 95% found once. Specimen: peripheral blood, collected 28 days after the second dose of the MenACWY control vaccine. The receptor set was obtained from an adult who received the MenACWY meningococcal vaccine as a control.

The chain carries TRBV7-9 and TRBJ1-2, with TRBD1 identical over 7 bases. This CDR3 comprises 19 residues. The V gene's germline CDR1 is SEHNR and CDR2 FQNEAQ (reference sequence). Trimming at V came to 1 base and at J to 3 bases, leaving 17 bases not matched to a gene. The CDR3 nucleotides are TGTGCCAGCAGCTTAGTAGGAGGAACCCCAGGGGGAATCGACTATGGCTACACCTTC. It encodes CASSLVGGTPGGIDYGYTF.

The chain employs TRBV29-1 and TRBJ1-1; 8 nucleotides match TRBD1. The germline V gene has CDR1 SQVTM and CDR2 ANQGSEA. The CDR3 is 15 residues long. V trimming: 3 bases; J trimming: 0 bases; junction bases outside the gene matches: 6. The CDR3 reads CSVEVRGRMNTEAFF. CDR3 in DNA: TGCAGCGTTGAGGTCAGGGGGCGGATGAACACTGAAGCTTTCTTT.

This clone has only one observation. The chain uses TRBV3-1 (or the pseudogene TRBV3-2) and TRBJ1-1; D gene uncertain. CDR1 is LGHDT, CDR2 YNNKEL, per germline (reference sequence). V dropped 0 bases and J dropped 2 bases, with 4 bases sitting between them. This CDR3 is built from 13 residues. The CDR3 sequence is CASSQDVNTEAFF. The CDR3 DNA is TGTGCCAGCAGCCAAGATGTTAACACTGAAGCTTTCTTT.

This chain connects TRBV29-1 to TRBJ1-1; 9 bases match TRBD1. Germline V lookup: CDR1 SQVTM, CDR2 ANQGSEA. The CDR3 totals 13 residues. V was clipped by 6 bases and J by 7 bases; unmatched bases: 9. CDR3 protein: CSVQQGAEIEAFF. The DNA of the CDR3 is TGCAGCGTACAACAGGGGGCTGAGATTGAAGCTTTCTTT.

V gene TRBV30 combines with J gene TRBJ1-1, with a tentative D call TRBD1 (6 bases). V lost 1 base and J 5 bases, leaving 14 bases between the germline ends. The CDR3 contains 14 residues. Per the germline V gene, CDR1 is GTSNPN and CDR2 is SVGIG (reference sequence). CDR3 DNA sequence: TGTGCCTGGAGTGGCAGGGGAGGGGTGACTGAAGCTTTCTTT. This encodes CAWSGRGGVTEAFF.

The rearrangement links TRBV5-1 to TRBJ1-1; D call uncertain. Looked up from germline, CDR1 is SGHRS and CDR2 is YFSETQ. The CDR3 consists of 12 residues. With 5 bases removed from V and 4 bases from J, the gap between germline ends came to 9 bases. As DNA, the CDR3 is TGCGCCAGCAGTCAAGTGGGCACTGAAGCTTTCTTT. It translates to CASSQVGTEAFF.

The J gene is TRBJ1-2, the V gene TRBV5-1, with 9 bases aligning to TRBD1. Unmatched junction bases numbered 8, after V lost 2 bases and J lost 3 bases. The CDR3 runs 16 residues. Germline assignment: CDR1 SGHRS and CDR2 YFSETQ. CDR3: CASSFRTGVLDYGYTF. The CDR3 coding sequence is TGCGCCAGCAGCTTCCGGACAGGGGTTTTGGACTATGGCTACACCTTC.

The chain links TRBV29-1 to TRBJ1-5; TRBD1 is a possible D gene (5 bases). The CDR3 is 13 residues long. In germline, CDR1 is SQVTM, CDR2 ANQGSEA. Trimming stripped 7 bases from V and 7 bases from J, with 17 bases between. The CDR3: CSAGALSGQPQHF. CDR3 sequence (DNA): TGCAGCGCTGGGGCCCTATCAGGCCAGCCCCAGCATTTT.

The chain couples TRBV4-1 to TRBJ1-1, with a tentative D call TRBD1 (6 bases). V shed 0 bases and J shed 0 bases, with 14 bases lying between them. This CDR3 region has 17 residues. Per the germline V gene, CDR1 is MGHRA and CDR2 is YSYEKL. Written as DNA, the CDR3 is TGCGCCAGCAGCCAAGACGGTACAGGGAGGATGAACACTGAAGCTTTCTTT. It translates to CASSQDGTGRMNTEAFF.

The CDR3 coding sequence is TGCAGCGTGGTACCGGGACAGGGAAACTATGGCTACACCTTC. Amino acid sequence: CSVVPGQGNYGYTF. The V and J genes are TRBV29-1 and TRBJ1-2; 9 bases fit TRBD1. Trimming removed 6 bases from V and 2 bases from J; junction bases left unmatched: 7. The CDR3 runs 14 residues. The V gene's germline CDR1 is SQVTM and CDR2 ANQGSEA.

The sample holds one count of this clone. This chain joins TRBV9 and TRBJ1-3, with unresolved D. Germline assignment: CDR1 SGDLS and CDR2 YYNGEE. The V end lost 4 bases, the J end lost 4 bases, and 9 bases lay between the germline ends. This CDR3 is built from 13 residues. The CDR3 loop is CASSSRSGNTIYF. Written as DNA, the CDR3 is TGTGCCAGCAGCTCCCGGTCCGGAAACACCATATATTTT. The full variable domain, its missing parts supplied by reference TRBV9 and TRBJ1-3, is DSGVTQTPKHLITATGQRVTLRCSPRSGDLSVYWYQQSLDQGLQFLIQYYNGEERAKGNILERFSAQQFPDLHSELNLSSLELGDSALYFCASSSRSGNTIYFGEGSWLTVV.

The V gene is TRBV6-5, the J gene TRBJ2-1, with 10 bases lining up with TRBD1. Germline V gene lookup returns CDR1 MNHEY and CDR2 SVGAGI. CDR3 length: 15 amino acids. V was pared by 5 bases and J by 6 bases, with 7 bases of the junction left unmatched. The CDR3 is CASSRGQGRSNEQFF. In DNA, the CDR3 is TGTGCCAGCAGTCGGGGACAGGGGCGTAGCAATGAGCAGTTCTTC.

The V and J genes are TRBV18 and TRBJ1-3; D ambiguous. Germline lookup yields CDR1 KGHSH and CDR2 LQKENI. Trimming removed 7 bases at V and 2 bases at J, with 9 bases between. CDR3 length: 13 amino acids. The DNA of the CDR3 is TGTGCCAGCTTTCTGGAACCTGGAAACACCATATATTTT. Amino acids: CASFLEPGNTIYF. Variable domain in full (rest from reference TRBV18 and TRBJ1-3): NAGVMQNPRHLVRRRGQEARLRCSPMKGHSHVYWYRQLPEEGLKFMVYLQKENIIDESGMPKERFSAEFPKEGPSILRIQQVVRGDSAAYFCASFLEPGNTIYFGEGSWLTVV.

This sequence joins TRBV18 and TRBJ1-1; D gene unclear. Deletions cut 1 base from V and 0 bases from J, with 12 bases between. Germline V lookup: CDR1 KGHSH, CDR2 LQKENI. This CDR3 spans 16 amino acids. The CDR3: CASSPRGSGMNTEAFF. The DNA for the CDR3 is TGTGCCAGCTCACCACGTGGGTCGGGCATGAACACTGAAGCTTTCTTT.

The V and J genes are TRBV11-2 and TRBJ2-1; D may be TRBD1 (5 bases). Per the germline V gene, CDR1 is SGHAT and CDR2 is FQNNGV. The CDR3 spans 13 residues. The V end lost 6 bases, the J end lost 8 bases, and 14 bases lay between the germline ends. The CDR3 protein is CASRRTPVHEQFF. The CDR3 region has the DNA TGTGCCAGCAGGCGGACACCCGTCCATGAGCAGTTCTTC.

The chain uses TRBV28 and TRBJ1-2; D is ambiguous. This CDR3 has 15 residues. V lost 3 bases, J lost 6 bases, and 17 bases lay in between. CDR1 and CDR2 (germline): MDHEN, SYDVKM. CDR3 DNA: TGTGCCAGCAGTTTCAAACTGAAGAGAAAGGATGGCTACACCTTC. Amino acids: CASSFKLKRKDGYTF.

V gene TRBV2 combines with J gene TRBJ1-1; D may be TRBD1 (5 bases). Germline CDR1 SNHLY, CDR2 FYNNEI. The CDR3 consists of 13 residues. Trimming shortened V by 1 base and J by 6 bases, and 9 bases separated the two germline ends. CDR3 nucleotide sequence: TGTGCCAGCAGTGAAGTTATGGGGGCTGAAGCTTTCTTT. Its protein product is CASSEVMGAEAFF.

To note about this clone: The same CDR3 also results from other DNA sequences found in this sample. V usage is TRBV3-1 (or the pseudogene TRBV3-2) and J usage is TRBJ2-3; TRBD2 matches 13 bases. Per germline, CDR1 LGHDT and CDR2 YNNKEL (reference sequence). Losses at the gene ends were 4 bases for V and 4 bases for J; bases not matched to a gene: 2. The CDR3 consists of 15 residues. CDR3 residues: CASSPGLAGADTQYF. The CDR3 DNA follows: TGTGCCAGCAGCCCAGGACTAGCGGGGGCAGATACGCAGTATTTT.

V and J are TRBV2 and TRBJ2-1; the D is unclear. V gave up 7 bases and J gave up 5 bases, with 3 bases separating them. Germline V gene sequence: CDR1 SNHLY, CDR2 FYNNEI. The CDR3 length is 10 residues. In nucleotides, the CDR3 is TGTGCCAGCAAAAACAATGAGCAGTTCTTC. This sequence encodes CASKNNEQFF.

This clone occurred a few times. The CDR3 sequence is CASSQGSGDGQPQHF. The CDR3 DNA is TGCGCCAGCAGCCAAGGTTCTGGGGACGGTCAGCCCCAGCATTTT. The chain uses TRBV4-1 and TRBJ1-5; D perhaps matches TRBD1 (5 bases). Trimming took 1 base from V and 6 from J, leaving 13 bases between them. The V gene's germline CDR1 is MGHRA and CDR2 YSYEKL. The CDR3 totals 15 residues.

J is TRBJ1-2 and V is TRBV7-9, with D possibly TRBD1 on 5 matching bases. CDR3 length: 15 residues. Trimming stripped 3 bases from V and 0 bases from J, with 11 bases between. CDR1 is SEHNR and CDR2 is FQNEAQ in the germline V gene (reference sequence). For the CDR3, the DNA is TGTGCCAGCAGCTTCTCGGGACCGACTAACTATGGCTACACCTTC. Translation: CASSFSGPTNYGYTF.

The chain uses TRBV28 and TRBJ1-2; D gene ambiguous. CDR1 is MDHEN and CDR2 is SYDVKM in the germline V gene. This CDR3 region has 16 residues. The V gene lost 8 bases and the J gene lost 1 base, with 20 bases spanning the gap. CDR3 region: CASQDRRYARNYGYTF. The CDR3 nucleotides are TGTGCCAGCCAGGACCGAAGGTATGCTCGTAACTATGGCTACACCTTC.

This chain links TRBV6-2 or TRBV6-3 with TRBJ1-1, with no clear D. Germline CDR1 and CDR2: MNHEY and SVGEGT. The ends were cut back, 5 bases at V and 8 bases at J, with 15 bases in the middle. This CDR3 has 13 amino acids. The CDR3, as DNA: TGTGCCAGCAGTACGATAGGGCCTGGGGAAGCTTTCTTT. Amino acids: CASSTIGPGEAFF.

The CDR3 sequence is CASSLTGLPNEQFF. The CDR3 bases are TGCGCCAGCAGCTTGACGGGACTTCCCAATGAGCAGTTCTTC. The chain is built from TRBV5-1 and TRBJ2-1; D is perhaps TRBD2 (6 bases). This CDR3 has 14 amino acids. Deletions cut 1 base from V and 6 bases from J, with 11 bases between. The germline CDR1 and CDR2 sequences are SGHRS and YFSETQ.